This T cell receptor beta chain is drawn from a study of T cell changes during pregnancy in multiple sclerosis. TCRdb's table, derived via immunoSEQ multiplex PCR, lists solely in-frame clones and lacks some. Among about 42,000 clones listed, around 90% were seen once. Germline CDR1 SGHRS, CDR2 YFSETQ. This CDR3 comprises 15 residues. With 4 bases clipped from V and 4 bases from J, the junction kept 8 bases outside the gene matches. The chain joins TRBV5-1 to TRBJ1-1, with 9 bases aligning to TRBD1. The starting material was CD4+ T cells from peripheral blood mononuclear cells, obtained before pregnancy. The clonotype comes from a female donor with multiple sclerosis, enrolled in a pregnancy study. The DNA for the CDR3 is TGCGCCAGCAGCGTCACAGGGGGCAGGGGCACTGAAGCTTTCTTT. This sequence encodes CASSVTGGRGTEAFF.